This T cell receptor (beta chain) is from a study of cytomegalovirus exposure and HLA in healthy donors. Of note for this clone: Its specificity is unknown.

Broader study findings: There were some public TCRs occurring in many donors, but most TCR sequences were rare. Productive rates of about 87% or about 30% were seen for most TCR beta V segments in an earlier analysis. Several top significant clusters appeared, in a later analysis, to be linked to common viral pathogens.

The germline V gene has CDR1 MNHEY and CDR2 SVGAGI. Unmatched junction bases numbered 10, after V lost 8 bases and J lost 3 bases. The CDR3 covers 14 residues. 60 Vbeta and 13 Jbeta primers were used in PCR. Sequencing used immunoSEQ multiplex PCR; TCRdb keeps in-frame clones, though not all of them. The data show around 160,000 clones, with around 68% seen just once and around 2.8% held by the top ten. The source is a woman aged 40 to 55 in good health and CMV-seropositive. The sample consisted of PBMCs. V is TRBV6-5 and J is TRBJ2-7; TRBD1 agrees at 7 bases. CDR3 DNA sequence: TGTGCCAGCGGTCCGGGACAGAGTTTCTACGAGCAGTACTTC. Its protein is CASGPGQSFYEQYF.